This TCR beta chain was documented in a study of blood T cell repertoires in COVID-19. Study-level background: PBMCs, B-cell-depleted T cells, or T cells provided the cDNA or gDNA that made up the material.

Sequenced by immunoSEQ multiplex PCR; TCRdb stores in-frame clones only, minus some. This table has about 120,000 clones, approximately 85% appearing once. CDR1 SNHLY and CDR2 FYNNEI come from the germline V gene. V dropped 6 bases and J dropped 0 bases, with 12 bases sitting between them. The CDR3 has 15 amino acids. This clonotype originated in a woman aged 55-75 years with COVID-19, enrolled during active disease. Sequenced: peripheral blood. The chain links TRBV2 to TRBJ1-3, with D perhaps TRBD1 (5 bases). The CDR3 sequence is CASSLQVISGNTIYF. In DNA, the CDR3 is TGTGCCAGCAGCCTACAGGTTATCTCTGGAAACACCATATATTTT. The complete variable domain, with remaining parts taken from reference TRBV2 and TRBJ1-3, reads EPEVTQTPSHQVTQMGQEVILRCVPISNHLYFYWYRQILGQKVEFLVSFYNNEISEKSEIFDDQFSVERPDGSNFTLKIRSTKLEDSAMYFCASSLQVISGNTIYFGEGSWLTVV.